This TCR beta chain is from a study of blood T cell repertoires in COVID-19. Per the germline V gene, CDR1 is MNHEY and CDR2 is SVGAGI. V dropped 5 bases and J dropped 4; count of bases not matched to a gene: 7. The CDR3 is 15 amino acids. Method: immunoSEQ multiplex PCR; TCRdb's copy keeps in-frame clones and lacks some. The sample consists of some 160,000 clones, about four fifths of them appearing once. The sample was peripheral blood. The chain has TRBV6-5 and TRBJ2-2; TRBD1 matches at 7 bases. This TCR derives from a man between 65 and 85 years old with active or convalescent COVID-19. The CDR3 here is CASSPTGAGTGELFF. For the CDR3, the DNA is TGTGCCAGCAGTCCCACAGGGGCGGGCACCGGGGAGCTGTTTTTT.